Detailed here is one TCR beta chain. It has no known antigen specificity. No per-base quality is available; no much larger clone lies one base away. Healthy HIV-negative adults with no recently reported acute infections or vaccinations were included as donors. Only Caucasian adults living in Nashville, Tennessee, USA were represented among the donors. CD4+ T cells were enriched by magnetic negative selection, after which naive cells were positively selected on CD45RA and the negative fraction was taken as the memory subset. Blood was collected by leukapheresis, and PBMCs were isolated by Ficoll-Histopaque density gradient centrifugation and then cryopreserved in liquid nitrogen vapor phase. Analytical flow cytometry was used to check the purity and quantity of every magnetically sorted T cell population. Genomic DNA was isolated from every sorted fraction and measured by UV absorbance on a Nanodrop 2000c.

Using the deep immunoSEQ assay, multiplex PCR amplified TCR CDR3 regions from genomic DNA. Extracted genomic DNA from each cell subset was distributed evenly across all wells of several immunoSEQ 96-well plates, and each plate was treated as a replicate. For sorted subsets, approximately 190 ng of genomic DNA, equivalent to some 30,000 T cell genomes, went into each replicate PCR. The purified libraries were quantified using a Qubit 3.0 fluorometer, sized with a Bioanalyzer 2100, and then quantified again using the KAPA Library Quantification kit. Every immunoSEQ 96-well plate was sequenced on a separate single-read 150-cycle Illumina NextSeq 550 flow cell. Per the original workflow: Because the immunoSEQ output held only junctional sequences and lacked quality scores, the filtering could not match the filtering applied to full-length reads. Sequences were annotated with PyIR, a Python wrapper for IgBLAST v1.9, and V/J genes and CDR3 were assigned using IMGT germline references. Any read was removed if the V/J assignment was weak (E-value above 1e-6), the CDR3 was missing, or the read contained stop codons, out-of-frame junctions, or ambiguous translated residues. V3J clonotypes were defined as sequences sharing an identical inferred V gene, J gene, and CDR3 amino acid sequence. To compute the percentage overlap between repertoires, the number of shared unique clonotypes was divided by the size of the smaller repertoire. Three approaches were used to assess repertoire richness: RTK rarefaction, the Chao1 estimator, and Recon v2.1 estimates of unobserved clonotypes. Generation probabilities were computed with OLGA for all TCRbeta clonotypes obtained by the gDNA method from several donors. TCRdb mirrors the immuneACCESS table, restricted to in-frame sequences. Some clones are absent from its copies; in checked studies, under half trace to an unresolved V gene, and the reason for the others is unknown. The V and J calls and clone size come from that table; D and trimming were worked out from the DNA. The sample table records nearly 1,000,000 clones; approximately 80% of these occur just once. Roughly 1.5% of the sample is held by the ten biggest clonotypes.

These data originate in a study of shared clonotypes between healthy human individuals (TCRdb year 2020). With respect to the entire study: A couple of women and a few men aged 18 to 49 years were included in the cohort. For each donor, CD4 naive and CD4 memory were each given three plates, CD8 naive was given two plates, and CD8 memory was given one plate. Leukapheresis yielded between about 0.85 and 9 billion PBMCs per donor. Different laboratories and diverse techniques were used to prepare libraries and sequence TCR repertoires, to increase sequencing depth and limit assay-specific biases. Blood TCR repertoires of five healthy adults were deeply sequenced to estimate repertoire size and the extent of clonotype sharing between individuals. Paper-wide results and their limitations: Estimated clonotype richness was generally larger for naive than for memory subsets. Only blood was sampled, and tissue TCR repertoires likely differ from those in blood. Compared with non-shared clonotypes, the clonotypes found in all four sorted-subset donors had higher generation probabilities. Sharing across a few donors was observed for about 5% of naive CD4, less than 4% of naive CD8, 2% to 2.5% of memory CD4, and about 0.38% of memory CD8 clonotypes. Incomplete sequencing was indicated by rarefaction of sorted-subset datasets, despite the large sequencing depth. Based on pairwise subsampling, the degree of clonotype sharing among donors was expected to be affected by sequencing depth. Because the study included only a small number of donors, the genetic and exposure-history diversity represented was limited.

The germline V gene provides CDR1 SGHRS and CDR2 YFSETQ. V loses 2 bases, J loses 1 base, and the germline ends lie 13 bases apart. The CDR3 starts with the cysteine, ends with the phenylalanine, and has 16 residues. Just the 48-base CDR3 DNA is kept, in frame starting at base 1. This receptor was identified in a man between 18 and 29 years old in good health. The chain employs TRBV5-1 and TRBJ2-1; the D gene is unclear. What was sequenced was memory CD4+ T cells sorted from blood. The sample's cell subset or site label, decoded: CD45RA-negative fraction. The DNA reads as follows: TGCGCCAGCAGCTTTTACGCGGTGGGTTCCTACAATGAGCAGTTCTTC. This translates into CASSFYAVGSYNEQFF.